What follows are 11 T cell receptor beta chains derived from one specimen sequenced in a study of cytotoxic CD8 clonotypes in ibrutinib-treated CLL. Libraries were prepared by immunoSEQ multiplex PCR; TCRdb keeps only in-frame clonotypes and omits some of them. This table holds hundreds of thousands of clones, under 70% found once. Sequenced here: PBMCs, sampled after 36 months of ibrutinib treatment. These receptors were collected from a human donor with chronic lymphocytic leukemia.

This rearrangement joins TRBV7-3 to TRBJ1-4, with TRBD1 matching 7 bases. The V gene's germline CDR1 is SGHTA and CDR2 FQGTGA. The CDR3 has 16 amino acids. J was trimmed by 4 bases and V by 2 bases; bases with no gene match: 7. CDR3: CASSLARRGYNEKLFF. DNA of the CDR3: TGTGCCAGCAGCTTAGCGCGCAGGGGGTATAATGAAAAACTGTTTTTT.

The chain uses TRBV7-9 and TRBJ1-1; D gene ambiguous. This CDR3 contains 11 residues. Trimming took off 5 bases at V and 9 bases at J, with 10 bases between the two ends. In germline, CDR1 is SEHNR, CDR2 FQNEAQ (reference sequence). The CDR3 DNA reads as TGTGCCAGCAGCACGACGGAACAAGCTTTCTTT. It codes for CASSTTEQAFF.

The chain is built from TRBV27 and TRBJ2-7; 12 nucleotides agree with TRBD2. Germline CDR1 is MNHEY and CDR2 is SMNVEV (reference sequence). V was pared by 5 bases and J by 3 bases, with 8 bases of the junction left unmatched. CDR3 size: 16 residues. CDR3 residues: CASSRRLAGVVYEQYF. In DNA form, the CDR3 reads TGTGCCAGCAGTCGTAGACTAGCGGGAGTGGTCTACGAGCAGTACTTC.

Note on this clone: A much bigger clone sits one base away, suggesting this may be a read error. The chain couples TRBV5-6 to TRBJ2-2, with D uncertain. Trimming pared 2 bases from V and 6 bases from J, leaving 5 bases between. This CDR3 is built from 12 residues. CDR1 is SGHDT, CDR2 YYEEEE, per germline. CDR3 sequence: CASSFGPGELFF. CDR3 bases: TGTGCCAGCAGCTTCGGCCCCGGGGAGCTGTTTTTT.

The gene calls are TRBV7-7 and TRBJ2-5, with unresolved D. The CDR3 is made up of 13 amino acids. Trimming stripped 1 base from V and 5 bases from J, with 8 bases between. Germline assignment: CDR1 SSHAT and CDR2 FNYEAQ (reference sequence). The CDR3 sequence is CASSLELVETQYF. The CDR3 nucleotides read TGTGCCAGCAGCTTAGAGTTAGTCGAGACCCAGTACTTC.

This chain's CDR3 is CASSQDFQGTNYGYTF. For the CDR3, the DNA is TGTGCCAGCAGCCAAGATTTTCAGGGCACTAACTATGGCTACACCTTC. V is TRBV4-2 and J is TRBJ1-2, with D perhaps TRBD1 (5 bases). Germline V lookup: CDR1 LGHNA, CDR2 YNFKEQ. V lost 0 bases to trimming and J lost 0 bases, with 11 bases between them. This CDR3 region has 16 residues.

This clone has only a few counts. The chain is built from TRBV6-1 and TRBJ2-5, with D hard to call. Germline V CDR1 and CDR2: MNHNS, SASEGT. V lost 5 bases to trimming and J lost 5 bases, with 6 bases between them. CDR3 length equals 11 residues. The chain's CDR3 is CASSQRETQYF. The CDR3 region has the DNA TGTGCCAGCAGTCAAAGGGAGACCCAGTACTTC.

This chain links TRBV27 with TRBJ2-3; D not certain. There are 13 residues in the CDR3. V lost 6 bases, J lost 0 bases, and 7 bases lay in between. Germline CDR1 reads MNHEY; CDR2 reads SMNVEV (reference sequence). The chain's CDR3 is CASRVGSTDTQYF. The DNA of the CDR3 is TGTGCCAGCAGAGTCGGGAGCACAGATACGCAGTATTTT.

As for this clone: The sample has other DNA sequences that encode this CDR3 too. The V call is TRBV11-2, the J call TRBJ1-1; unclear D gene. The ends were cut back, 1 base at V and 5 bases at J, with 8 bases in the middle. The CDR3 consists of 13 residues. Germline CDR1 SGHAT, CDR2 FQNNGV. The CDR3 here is CASSLGARTEAFF. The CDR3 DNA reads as TGTGCCAGCAGCTTAGGAGCGAGGACTGAAGCTTTCTTT. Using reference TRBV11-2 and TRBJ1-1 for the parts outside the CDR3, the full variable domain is EAGVAQSPRYKIIEKRQSVAFWCNPISGHATLYWYQQILGQGPKLLIQFQNNGVVDDSQLPKDRFSAERLKGVDSTLKIQPAKLEDSAVYLCASSLGARTEAFFGQGTRLTVV.

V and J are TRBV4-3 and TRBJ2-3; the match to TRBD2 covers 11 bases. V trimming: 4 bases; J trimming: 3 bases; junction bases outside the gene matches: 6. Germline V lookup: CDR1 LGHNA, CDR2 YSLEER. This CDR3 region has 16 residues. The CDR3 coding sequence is TGCGCCAGCAGCCGGGAACTAGCGGGAGAAACAGATACGCAGTATTTT. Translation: CASSRELAGETDTQYF.

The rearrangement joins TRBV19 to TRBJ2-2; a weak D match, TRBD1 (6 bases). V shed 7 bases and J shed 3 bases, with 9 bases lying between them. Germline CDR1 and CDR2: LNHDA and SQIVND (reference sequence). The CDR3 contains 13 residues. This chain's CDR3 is CASKNRDTGELFF. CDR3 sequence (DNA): TGTGCCAGTAAAAACAGGGACACCGGGGAGCTGTTTTTT.